The clone carrying this T cell receptor beta chain has just one count. Trimming left V 0 bases short and J 3 bases short, with 12 bases between. In germline, CDR1 is MGHRA, CDR2 YSYEKL. The CDR3 extends over 16 amino acids. This record comes from a study of technical replicates of blood from a handful of donors. Assay: immunoSEQ multiplex PCR; the TCRdb copy retains only in-frame clones and omits some. The sample lists some 67,000 clones; roughly 98% were seen once. The receptor was derived from a human donor in good health. The chain links TRBV4-1 to TRBJ2-1, with unresolved D. Sequencing was carried out using T cells isolated from PBMCs. CDR3 amino acids: CASSQDYPRNYNEQFF. For the CDR3, the DNA is TGCGCCAGCAGCCAAGATTACCCGAGAAACTACAATGAGCAGTTCTTC.